This T cell receptor beta chain stems from a study of PD-L1 blockade in urothelial cancer. The wider study: Investigators checked blood 3 weeks (second dose) and 6 weeks after treatment start.

Sequencing was performed with immunoSEQ multiplex PCR; in TCRdb, only in-frame clones are kept and a portion is missing. This table holds some 60,000 clones, more than 70% found once. The CDR3 loop spans 12 amino acids. The germline V and J ends were trimmed by 4 bases and 5 bases, with 9 bases remaining between them. CDR1 is SGHNT and CDR2 is YENEEA in the germline V gene. The TCR comes from a middle-aged man with urothelial cancer. The specimen was PBMCs, collected around atezolizumab (anti-PD-L1) treatment. This chain uses TRBV11-3 with TRBJ2-7; D might be TRBD2 (6 bases). The CDR3 nucleotides are TGTGCCAGCAGCTATGGAGGGAACGAGCAGTACTTC. As protein: CASSYGGNEQYF.